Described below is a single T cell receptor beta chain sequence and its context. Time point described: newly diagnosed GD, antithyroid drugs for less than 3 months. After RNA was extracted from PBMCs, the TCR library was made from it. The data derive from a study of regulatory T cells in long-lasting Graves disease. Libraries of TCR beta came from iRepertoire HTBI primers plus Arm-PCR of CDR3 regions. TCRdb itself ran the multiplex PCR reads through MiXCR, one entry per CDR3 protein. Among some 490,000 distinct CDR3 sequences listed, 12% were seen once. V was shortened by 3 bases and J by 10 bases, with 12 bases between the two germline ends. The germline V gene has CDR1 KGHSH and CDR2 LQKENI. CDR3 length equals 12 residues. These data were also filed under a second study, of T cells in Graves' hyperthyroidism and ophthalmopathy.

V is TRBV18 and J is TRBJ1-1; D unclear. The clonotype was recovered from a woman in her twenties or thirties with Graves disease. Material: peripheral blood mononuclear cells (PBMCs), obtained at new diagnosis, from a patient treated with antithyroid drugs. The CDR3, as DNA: TGTGCCAGCTCACCGGGAGACGCTGGAGCTTTCTTT. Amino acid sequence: CASSPGDAGAFF.